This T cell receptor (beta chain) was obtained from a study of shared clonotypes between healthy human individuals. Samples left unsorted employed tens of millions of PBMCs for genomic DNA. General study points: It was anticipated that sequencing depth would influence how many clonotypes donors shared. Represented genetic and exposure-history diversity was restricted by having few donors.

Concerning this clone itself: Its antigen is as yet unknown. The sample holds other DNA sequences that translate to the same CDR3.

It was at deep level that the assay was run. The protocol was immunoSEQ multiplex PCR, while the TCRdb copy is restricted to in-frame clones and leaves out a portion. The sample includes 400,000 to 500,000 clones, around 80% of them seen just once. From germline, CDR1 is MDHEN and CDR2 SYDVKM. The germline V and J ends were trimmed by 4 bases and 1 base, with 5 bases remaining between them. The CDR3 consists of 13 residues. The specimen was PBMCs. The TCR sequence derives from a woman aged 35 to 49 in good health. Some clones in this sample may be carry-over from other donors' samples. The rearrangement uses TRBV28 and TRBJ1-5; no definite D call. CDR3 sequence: CASSSDSNQPQHF. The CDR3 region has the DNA TGTGCCAGCAGTTCCGACAGCAATCAGCCCCAGCATTTT. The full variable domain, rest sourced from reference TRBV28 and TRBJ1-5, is DVKVTQSSRYLVKRTGEKVFLECVQDMDHENMFWYRQDPGLGLRLIYFSYDVKMKEKGDIPEGYSVSREKKERFSLILESASTNQTSMYLCASSSDSNQPQHFGDGTRLSIL.